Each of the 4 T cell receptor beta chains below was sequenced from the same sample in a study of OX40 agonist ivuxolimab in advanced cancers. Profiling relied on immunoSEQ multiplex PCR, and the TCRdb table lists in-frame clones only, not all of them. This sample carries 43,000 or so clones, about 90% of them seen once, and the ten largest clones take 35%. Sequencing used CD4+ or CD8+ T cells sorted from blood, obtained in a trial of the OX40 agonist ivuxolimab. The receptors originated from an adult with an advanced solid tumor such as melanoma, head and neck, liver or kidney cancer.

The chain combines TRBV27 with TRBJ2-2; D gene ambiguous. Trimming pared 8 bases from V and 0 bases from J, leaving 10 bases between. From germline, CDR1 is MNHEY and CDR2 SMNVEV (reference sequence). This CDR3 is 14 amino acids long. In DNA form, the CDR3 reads TGTGCCAGCCAACTGGTTTCGAACACCGGGGAGCTGTTTTTT. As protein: CASQLVSNTGELFF.

The CDR3 sequence is CASRRSPGLAGGHDEQYF. The DNA for the CDR3 is TGTGCCAGCAGAAGATCTCCGGGACTAGCGGGGGGCCATGACGAGCAGTACTTC. The chain combines TRBV7-2 with TRBJ2-7, with 15 bases lining up with TRBD2. Germline CDR1 reads SGHTA; CDR2 reads FQGNSA. This CDR3 has 18 amino acids. V shed 6 bases, J shed 5 bases, and the junction held 14 bases outside the gene matches.

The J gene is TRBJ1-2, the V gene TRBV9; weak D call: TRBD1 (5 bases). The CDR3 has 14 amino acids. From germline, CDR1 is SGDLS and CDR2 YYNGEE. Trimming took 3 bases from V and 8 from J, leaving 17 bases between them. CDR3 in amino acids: CASSAFEGLGGYTF. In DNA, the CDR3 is TGTGCCAGCAGCGCCTTTGAGGGGTTGGGGGGCTACACCTTC.

Here the CDR3 reads CASSFDGSYEQYF. The DNA of the CDR3 is TGTGCCAGCAGCTTCGACGGGAGCTACGAGCAGTACTTC. V gene TRBV7-8 combines with J gene TRBJ2-7; possibly TRBD2 for D (6 bases). The CDR3 length is 13 residues. Germline V lookup: CDR1 SGHVS, CDR2 FQNEAQ. Trimming stripped 3 bases from V and 3 bases from J, with 9 bases between.